Listed here are 6 T cell receptor beta chains from one sample, sequenced in a study of T-cell reconstitution after alpha-beta-depleted transplantation in children. Construction of the TCRbeta library involved unique molecular identifiers. TCRdb reanalysed the PCR reads using MiXCR and keeps one entry per CDR3 protein. This table holds around 670,000 distinct CDR3 sequences, under 15% found once. Sequencing used PBMCs, obtained before TCRalphabeta/CD19-depleted stem cell transplant. These TCRs come from a girl aged 2 to 9 with congenital amegakaryocytic thrombocytopenia, due to receive a stem cell transplant.

The chain uses TRBV30 and TRBJ2-5; a possible D gene is TRBD1 (5 bases). V dropped 5 bases and J dropped 6 bases, with 13 bases sitting between them. The length of the CDR3 is 12 residues. Germline CDR1 is GTSNPN and CDR2 is SVGIG (reference sequence). The DNA for the CDR3 is TGTGCCTGGGGCAGGGTTTCGAAGACCCAGTACTTC. Translated: CAWGRVSKTQYF.

The chain employs TRBV5-6 and TRBJ2-1, with D hard to call. The CDR3 extends over 14 amino acids. Germline lookup yields CDR1 SGHDT and CDR2 YYEEEE. The ends were cut back, 7 bases at V and 10 bases at J, with 21 bases in the middle. The CDR3 region has the DNA TGTGCCAGCGGCCCCGGGCTCCCCTTCGGGGAGCAGTTCTTC. This sequence encodes CASGPGLPFGEQFF.

This clonotype was picked up many times. The rearrangement links TRBV5-1 to TRBJ2-4, with 12 bases that match TRBD1. J gave up 4 bases and V 4 bases, and 12 bases lay outside the gene matches. The germline gives CDR1 SGHRS, CDR2 YFSETQ. There are 18 residues in the CDR3. The CDR3 region is CASSATVPGQGAKNIQYF. Here the CDR3 DNA reads TGCGCCAGCAGCGCAACAGTACCGGGACAGGGGGCAAAAAACATTCAGTACTTC.

The chain links TRBV28 to TRBJ2-7; D unresolved. This CDR3 is 13 amino acids long. Trimming cost V 5 bases and J 2 bases, with 10 bases left between them. Germline CDR1 and CDR2: MDHEN and SYDVKM. CDR3 sequence (DNA): TGTGCCAGCAGTGACCCCAACCCCTACGAGCAGTACTTC. Translating gives CASSDPNPYEQYF.

This clonotype was seen ten or more times. Written as DNA, the CDR3 is TGCAGTGCTAGCAGGGGGTCTACCTCCTACAATGAGCAGTTCTTC. This encodes CSASRGSTSYNEQFF. This chain uses TRBV20-1 with TRBJ2-1, with 7 bases aligning to TRBD1. This CDR3 region has 15 residues. V shed 3 bases, J shed 0 bases, and the junction held 5 bases outside the gene matches. Germline loops: CDR1 DFQATT, CDR2 SNEGSKA (reference sequence).

On this clonotype itself: An end of the junction differs from the germline gene, which may be a read error. The chain is built from TRBV7-2 and TRBJ2-1; D remains unclear. The germline V gene encodes CDR1 SGHTA and CDR2 FQGNSA. The CDR3 has 14 residues. The CDR3 DNA follows: TGTGCCAGCAGCTTCATCTTCTCCAACAATGAGCAGTTCTTC. This sequence encodes CASSFIFSNNEQFF. Complete variable domain (other parts from reference TRBV7-2 and TRBJ2-1): GAGVSQSPSNKVTEKGKDVELRCDPISGHTALYWYRQSLGQGLEFLIYFQGNSAPDKSGLPSDRFSAERTGGSVSTLTIQRTQQEDSAVYLCASSFIFSNNEQFFGPGTRLTVL.